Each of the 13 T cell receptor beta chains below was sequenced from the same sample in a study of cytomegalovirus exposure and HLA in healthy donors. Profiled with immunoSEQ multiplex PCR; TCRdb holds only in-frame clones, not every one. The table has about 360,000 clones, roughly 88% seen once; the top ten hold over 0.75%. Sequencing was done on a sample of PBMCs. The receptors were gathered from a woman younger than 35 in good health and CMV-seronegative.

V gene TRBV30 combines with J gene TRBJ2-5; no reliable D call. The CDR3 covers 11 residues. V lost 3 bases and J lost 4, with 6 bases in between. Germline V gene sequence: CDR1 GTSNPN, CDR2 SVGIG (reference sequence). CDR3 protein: CAWRIRETQYF. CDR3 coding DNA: TGTGCCTGGAGAATCAGAGAGACCCAGTACTTC.

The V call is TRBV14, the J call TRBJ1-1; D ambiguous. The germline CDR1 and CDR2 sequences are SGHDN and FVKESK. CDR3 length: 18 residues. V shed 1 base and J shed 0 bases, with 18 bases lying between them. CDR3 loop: CASSQGPSLVLMNTEAFF. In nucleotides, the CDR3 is TGTGCCAGCAGCCAAGGTCCGTCCCTAGTTCTTATGAACACTGAAGCTTTCTTT.

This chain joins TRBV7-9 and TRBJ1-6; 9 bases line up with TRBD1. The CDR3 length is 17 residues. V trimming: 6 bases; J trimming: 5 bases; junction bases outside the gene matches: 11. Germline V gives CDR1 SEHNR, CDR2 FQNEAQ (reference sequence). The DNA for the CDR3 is TGTGCCAGCAGTCGCCCGGGACAGGGACTCAATAATTCACCCCTCCACTTT. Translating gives CASSRPGQGLNNSPLHF.

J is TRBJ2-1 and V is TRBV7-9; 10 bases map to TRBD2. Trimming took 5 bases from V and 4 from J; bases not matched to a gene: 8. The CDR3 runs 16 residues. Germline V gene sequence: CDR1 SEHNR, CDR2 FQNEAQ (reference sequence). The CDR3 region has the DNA TGTGCCAGCAGCCCCCCAGCGGGAGGGGGATACAATGAGCAGTTCTTC. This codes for CASSPPAGGGYNEQFF.

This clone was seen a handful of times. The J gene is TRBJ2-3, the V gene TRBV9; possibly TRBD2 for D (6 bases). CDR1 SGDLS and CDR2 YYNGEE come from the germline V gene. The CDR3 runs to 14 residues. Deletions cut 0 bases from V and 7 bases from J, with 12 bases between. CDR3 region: CASSVGHGGNTQYF. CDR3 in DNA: TGTGCCAGCAGCGTAGGACATGGGGGGAATACGCAGTATTTT.

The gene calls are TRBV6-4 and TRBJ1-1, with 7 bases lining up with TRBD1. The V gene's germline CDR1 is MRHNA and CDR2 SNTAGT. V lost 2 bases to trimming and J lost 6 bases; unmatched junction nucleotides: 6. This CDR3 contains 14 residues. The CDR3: CASSDQQGSAEAFF. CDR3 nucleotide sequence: TGTGCCAGCAGTGACCAACAGGGGAGCGCTGAAGCTTTCTTT.

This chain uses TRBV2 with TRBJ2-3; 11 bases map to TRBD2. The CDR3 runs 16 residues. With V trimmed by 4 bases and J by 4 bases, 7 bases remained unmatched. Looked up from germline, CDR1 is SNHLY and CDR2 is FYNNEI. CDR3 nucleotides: TGTGCCAGCAGTGTGACTAGCGGGAATGCGGCAGATACGCAGTATTTT. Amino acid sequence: CASSVTSGNAADTQYF.

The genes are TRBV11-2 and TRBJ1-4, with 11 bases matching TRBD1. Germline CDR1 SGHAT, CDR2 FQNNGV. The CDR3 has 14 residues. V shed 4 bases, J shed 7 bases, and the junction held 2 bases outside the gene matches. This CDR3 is CASSWTGGGEKLFF. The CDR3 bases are TGTGCCAGCAGCTGGACAGGGGGCGGTGAAAAACTGTTTTTT.

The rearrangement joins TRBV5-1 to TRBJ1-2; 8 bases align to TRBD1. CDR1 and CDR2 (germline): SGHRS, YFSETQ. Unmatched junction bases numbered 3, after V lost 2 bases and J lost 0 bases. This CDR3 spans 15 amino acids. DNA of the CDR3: TGCGCCAGCAGCTTAACAGGGGGAGCTAACTATGGCTACACCTTC. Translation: CASSLTGGANYGYTF.

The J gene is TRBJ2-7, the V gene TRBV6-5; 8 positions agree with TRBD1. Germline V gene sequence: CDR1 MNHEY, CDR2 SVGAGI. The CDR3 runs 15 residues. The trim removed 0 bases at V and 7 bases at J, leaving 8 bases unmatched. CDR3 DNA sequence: TGTGCCAGCAGTTACTCGGTCAGGGGGCGCGGAGAGCAGTACTTC. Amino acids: CASSYSVRGRGEQYF.

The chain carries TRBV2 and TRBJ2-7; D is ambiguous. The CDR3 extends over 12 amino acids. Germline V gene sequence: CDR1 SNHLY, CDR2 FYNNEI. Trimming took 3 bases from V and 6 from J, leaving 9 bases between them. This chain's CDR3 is CASSDGLSEQYF. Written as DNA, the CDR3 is TGTGCCAGCAGTGACGGGTTAAGCGAGCAGTACTTC.

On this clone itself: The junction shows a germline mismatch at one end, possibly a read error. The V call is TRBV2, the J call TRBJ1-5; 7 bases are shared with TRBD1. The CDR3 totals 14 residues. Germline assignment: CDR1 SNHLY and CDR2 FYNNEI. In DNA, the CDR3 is TGTACCAGCACCGACAGGGATAGCAATCAGCCCCAGCATTTT. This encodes CTSTDRDSNQPQHF.

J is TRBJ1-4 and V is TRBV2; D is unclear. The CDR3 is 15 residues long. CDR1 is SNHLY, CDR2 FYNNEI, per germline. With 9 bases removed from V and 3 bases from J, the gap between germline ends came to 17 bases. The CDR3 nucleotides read TGTGCCAGGGAAACACGACGGGAATCTAATGAAAAACTGTTTTTT. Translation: CARETRRESNEKLFF. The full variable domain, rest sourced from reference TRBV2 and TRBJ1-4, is EPEVTQTPSHQVTQMGQEVILRCVPISNHLYFYWYRQILGQKVEFLVSFYNNEISEKSEIFDDQFSVERPDGSNFTLKIRSTKLEDSAMYFCARETRRESNEKLFFGSGTQLSVL.